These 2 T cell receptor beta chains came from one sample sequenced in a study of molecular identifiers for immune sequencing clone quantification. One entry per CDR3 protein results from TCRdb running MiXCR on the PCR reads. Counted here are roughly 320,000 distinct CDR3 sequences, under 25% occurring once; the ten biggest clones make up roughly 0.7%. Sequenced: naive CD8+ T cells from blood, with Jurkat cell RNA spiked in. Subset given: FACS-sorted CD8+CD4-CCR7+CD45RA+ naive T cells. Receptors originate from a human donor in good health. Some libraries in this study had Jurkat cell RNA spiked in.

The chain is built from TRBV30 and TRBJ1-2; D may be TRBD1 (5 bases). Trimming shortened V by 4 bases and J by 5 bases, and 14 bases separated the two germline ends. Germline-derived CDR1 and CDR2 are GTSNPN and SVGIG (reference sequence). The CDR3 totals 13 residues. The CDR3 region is CAWTGTVVYGYTF. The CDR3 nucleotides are TGTGCCTGGACCGGGACGGTCGTTTATGGCTACACCTTC.

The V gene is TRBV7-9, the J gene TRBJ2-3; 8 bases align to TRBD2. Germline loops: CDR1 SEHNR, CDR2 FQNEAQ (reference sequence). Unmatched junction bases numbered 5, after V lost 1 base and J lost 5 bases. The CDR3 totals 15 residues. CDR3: CASSLGPRGGDTQYF. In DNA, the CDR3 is TGTGCCAGCAGCTTAGGCCCACGGGGGGGAGATACGCAGTATTTT. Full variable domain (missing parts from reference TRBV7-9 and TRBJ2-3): DTGVSQNPRHKITKRGQNVTFRCDPISEHNRLYWYRQTLGQGPEFLTYFQNEAQLEKSRLLSDRFSAERPKGSFSTLEIQRTEQGDSAMYLCASSLGPRGGDTQYFGPGTRLTVL.